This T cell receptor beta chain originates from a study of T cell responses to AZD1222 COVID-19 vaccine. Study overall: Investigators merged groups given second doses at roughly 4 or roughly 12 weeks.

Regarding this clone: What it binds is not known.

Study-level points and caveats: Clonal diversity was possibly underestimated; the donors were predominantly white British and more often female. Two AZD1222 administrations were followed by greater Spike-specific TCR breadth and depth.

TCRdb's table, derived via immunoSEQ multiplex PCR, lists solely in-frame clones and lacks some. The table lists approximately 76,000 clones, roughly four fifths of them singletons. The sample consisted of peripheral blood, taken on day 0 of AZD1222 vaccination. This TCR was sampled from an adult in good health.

The CDR3 bases are TGTGCCAGCTCACAAGGACTAGCGGGAGGGCCCGGCCAAGAGACCCAGTACTTC. Translating it yields CASSQGLAGGPGQETQYF. The chain links TRBV18 to TRBJ2-5, with 15 bases fitting TRBD2. Trimming at V came to 4 bases and at J to 1 base, leaving 7 bases not matched to a gene. This CDR3 spans 18 amino acids. Germline V gene sequence: CDR1 KGHSH, CDR2 LQKENI.